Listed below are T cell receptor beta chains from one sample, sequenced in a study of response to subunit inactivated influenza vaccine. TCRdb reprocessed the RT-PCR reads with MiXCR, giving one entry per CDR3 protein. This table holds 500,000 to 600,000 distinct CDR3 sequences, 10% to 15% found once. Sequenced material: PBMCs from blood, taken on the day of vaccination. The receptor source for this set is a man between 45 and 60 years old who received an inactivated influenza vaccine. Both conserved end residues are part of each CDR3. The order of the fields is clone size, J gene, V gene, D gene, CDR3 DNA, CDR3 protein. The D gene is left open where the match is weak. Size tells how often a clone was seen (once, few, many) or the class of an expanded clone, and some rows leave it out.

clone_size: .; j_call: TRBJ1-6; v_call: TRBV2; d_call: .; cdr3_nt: TGTGCCAGCAGTGACAGCTTAGGCCCCCTCCACTTT; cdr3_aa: CASSDSLGPLHF
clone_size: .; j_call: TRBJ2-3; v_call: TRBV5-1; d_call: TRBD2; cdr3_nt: TGCGCCAGCAGCAAAAAATATAGCGGGGGGGCAGAAGATACGCAGTATTTT; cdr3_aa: CASSKKYSGGAEDTQYF
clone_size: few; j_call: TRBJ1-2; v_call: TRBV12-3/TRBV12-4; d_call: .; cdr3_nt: TGTGCCACCTCGACAGGAGGACTATATGGCTACACCTTC; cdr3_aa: CATSTGGLYGYTF
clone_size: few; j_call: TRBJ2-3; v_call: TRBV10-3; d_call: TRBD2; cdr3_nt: TGTGCCATCAGTGACAGGCGGGGGAGCACAGATACGCAGTATTTT; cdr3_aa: CAISDRRGSTDTQYF
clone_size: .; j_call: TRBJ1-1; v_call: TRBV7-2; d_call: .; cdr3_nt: TGTGCCAGCTGCTTTTTGAGCACTGAAGCTTTCTTT; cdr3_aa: CASCFLSTEAFF
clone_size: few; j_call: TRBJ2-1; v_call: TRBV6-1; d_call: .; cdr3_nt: TGTGCCTCCCAGCGGGCGGGGGCGGACAATGAGCAGTTCTTC; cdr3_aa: CASQRAGADNEQFF
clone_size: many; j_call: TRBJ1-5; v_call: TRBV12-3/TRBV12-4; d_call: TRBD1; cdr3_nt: TGTGCCAGCAGTTTATCAGGGGGCTGGCAGCCCCAGCATTTT; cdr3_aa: CASSLSGGWQPQHF
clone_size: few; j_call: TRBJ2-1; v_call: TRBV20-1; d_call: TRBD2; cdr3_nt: TGCAGTGCTAGAGATTTACTAGCGGGAGAGGAGCAGTTCTTC; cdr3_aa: CSARDLLAGEEQFF
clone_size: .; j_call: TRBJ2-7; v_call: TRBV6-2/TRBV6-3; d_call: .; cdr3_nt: TGTGCCAGCAGATTACCCGGACAGTCCTACGAGCAGTACTTC; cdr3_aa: CASRLPGQSYEQYF
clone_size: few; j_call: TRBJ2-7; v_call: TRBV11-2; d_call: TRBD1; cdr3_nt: TGTGCCAGCAGCAATACACAGGGGGCCGTAATCTACGAGCAGTACTTC; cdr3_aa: CASSNTQGAVIYEQYF
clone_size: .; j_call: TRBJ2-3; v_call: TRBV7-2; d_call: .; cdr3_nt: TGTGCCAGCAGCTTACTCCAGAGCTTAGCGGGCACAGATACGCAGTATTTT; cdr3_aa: CASSLLQSLAGTDTQYF
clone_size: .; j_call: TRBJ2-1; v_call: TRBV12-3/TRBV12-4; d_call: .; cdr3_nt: TGTGCCAGCAGTTTGCCCCCGGGGGAGCAGTTCTTC; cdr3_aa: CASSLPPGEQFF
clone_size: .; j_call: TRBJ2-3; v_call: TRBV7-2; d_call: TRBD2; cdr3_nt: TGTGCCAGCAGCTCTCTAGCGGGGGGGCTTTCAGATACGCAGTATTTT; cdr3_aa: CASSSLAGGLSDTQYF
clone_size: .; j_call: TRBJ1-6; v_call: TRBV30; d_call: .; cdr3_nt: TGTGCCTGCAGGGATACGAATAATTCACCCCTCCACTTT; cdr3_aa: CACRDTNNSPLHF
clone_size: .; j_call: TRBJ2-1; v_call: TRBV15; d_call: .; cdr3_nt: TGTGCCACCAGCAAGCCCCGGGACATTACTGAGCAGTTCTTC; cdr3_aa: CATSKPRDITEQFF
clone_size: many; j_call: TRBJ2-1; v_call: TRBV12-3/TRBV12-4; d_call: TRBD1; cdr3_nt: TGTGCCAGCAGTCCCATTGGGACAGGGAAATATGAGCAGTTCTTC; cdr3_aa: CASSPIGTGKYEQFF
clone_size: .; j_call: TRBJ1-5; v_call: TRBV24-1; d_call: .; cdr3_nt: TGTGCCACCAGTGGGCCCACGTCAAATCAGCCCCAGCATTTT; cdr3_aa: CATSGPTSNQPQHF
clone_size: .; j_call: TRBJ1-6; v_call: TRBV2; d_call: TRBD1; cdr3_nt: TGTGCCAGCAGAGGGACAGGGCGAAATTCACCCCTCCACTTT; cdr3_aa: CASRGTGRNSPLHF
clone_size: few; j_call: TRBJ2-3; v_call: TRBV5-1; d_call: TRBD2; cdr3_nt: TGCGCCAGCAGCTTGTTCCTGGCGGGAGTATCAGATACGCAGTATTTT; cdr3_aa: CASSLFLAGVSDTQYF
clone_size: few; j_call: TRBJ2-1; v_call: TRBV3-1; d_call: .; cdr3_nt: TGTGCCAGCAGCCAAGTCCCGACACCTTACAATGAGCAGTTCTTC; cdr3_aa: CASSQVPTPYNEQFF
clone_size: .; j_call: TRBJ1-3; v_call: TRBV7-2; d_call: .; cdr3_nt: TGTGCCAGCAGCGCGACAGGAATGGGTGGAAACACCATATATTTT; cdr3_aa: CASSATGMGGNTIYF
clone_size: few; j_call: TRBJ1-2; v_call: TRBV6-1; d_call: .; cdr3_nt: TGTGCCAGCAGTGAAATTTTATCCAGGGTCCATGGCTACACCTTC; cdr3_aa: CASSEILSRVHGYTF
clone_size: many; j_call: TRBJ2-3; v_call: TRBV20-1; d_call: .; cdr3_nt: TGCAGTGCTAGAGCCGGGTCTCCAGATACGCAGTATTTT; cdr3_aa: CSARAGSPDTQYF
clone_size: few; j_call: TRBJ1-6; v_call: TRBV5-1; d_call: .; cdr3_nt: TGCGCCAGCGGAGAAGGGGGAGTCGCTTCACCCCTCCACTTT; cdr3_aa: CASGEGGVASPLHF
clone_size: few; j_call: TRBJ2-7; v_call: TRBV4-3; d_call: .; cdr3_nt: TGCGCCAGCAGCCAAGAGCGGTTGTCGCAGGGCGAGCAGTACTTC; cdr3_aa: CASSQERLSQGEQYF
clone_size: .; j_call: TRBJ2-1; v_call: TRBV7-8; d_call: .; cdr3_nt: TGTGCCAGCAGCACCCTTGGGTGGGGCCACTACAATGAGCAGTTCTTC; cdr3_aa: CASSTLGWGHYNEQFF
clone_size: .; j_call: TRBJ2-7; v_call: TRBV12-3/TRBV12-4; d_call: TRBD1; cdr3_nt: TGTGCCAGCAGTATCCGGGACAGGGCGAAGCAGTACTTC; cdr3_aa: CASSIRDRAKQYF
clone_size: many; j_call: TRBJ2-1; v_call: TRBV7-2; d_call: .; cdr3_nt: TGTGCCAGCAGCTTAAAGGTGGGGTACAATGAGCAGTTCTTC; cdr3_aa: CASSLKVGYNEQFF
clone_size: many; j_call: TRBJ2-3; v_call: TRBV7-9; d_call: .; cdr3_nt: TGTGCCAGCACTCCGACGAGGGGCGAGGGCACAGATACGCAGTATTTT; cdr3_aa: CASTPTRGEGTDTQYF
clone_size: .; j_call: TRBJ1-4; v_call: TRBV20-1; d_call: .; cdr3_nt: TGCAGTGCGGAGCGGGCCACTTTGGGGGAAAAACTGTTTTTT; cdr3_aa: CSAERATLGEKLFF
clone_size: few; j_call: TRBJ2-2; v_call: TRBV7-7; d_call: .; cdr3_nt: TGTGCTAGCAGCTCGAGTCCCTGGGGCACCGGGGAGCTGTTTTTT; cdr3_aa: CASSSSPWGTGELFF
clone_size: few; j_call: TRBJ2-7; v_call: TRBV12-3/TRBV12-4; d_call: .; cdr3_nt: TGTGCCAGCAGTTTAATGGCAGGGGGGTACGAGCAGTACTTC; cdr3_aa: CASSLMAGGYEQYF
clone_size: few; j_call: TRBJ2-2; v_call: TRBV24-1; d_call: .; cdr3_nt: TGTGCCACCAGTGGGGAGAACACCGGGGAGCTGTTTTTT; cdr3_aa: CATSGENTGELFF
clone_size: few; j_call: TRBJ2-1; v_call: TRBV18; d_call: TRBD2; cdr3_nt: TGTGCCAGCTCACTAGCGACTAGCGGGGAGCTATCCTACAATGAGCAGTTCTTC; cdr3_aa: CASSLATSGELSYNEQFF
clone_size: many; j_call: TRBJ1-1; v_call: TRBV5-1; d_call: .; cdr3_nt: TGCGCCAGCAGCTTGGCTGGACTCTTTACGGGGGACACTGAAGCTTTCTTT; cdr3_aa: CASSLAGLFTGDTEAFF
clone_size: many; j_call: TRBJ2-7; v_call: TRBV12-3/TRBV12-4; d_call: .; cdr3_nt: TGTGCCAGCAGTTTCGTAGGCGGAGAGCAGTACTTC; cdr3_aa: CASSFVGGEQYF
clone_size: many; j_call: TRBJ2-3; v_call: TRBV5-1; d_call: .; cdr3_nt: TGCGCCAGCAAGGACGGAGGCACAGATACGCAGTATTTT; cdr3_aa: CASKDGGTDTQYF
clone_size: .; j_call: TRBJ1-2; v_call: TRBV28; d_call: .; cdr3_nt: TGTGCCAGCACCACGCAGGGGTACTATGGCTACACCTTC; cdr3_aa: CASTTQGYYGYTF
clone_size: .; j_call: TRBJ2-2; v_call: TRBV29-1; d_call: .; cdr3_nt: TGCAGCGGCCAGTCTCAGAGGGGAACCGGGGAGCTGTTTTTT; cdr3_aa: CSGQSQRGTGELFF
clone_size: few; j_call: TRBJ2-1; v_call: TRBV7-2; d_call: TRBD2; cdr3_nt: TGTGCCAGCAGCTTTAGCGGGAGGGTTTACAATGAGCAGTTCTTC; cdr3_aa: CASSFSGRVYNEQFF
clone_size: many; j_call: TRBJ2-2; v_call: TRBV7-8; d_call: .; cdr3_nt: TGTGCCAGCAGTTTCGGGAACACCGGGGAGCTGTTTTTT; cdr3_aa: CASSFGNTGELFF
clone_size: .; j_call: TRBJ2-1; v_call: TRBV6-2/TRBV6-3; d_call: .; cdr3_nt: TGTGCCAGCAGTTACCTTCCTTTCCGCTCCTACAATGAGCAGTTCTTC; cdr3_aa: CASSYLPFRSYNEQFF
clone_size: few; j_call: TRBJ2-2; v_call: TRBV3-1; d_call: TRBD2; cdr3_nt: TGTGCCAGCAGCCAGTCCCCGGGAGGTATCGGGGAGCTGTTTTTT; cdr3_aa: CASSQSPGGIGELFF
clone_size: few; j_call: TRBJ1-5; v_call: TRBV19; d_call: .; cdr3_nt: TGTGCCAGTAGTATAGCCGGCTCCCAGTATAGCAATCAGCCCCAGCATTTT; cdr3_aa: CASSIAGSQYSNQPQHF
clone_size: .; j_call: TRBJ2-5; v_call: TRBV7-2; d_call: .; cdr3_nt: TGTGCCAGCAGGTCACCCGGCAATCAAGAGACCCAGTACTTC; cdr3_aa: CASRSPGNQETQYF
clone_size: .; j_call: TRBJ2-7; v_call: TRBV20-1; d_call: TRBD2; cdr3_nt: TGCAGTGCTCAAAGGGCGGGAGGGGGCTACGAGCAGTACTTC; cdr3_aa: CSAQRAGGGYEQYF
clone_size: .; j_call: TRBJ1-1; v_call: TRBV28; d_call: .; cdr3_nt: TGTGCCAGCAAGCCCCGGGGGGGCCTGAACACTGAAGCTTTCTTT; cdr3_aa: CASKPRGGLNTEAFF
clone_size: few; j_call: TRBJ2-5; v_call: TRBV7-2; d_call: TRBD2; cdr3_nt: TGTGCCAGCAGCGGAGGGTTAGCGGGGGGCCAAGAGACCCAGTACTTC; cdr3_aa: CASSGGLAGGQETQYF
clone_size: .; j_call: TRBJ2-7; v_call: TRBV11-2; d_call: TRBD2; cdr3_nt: TGTGCCAGCAGCCCCCGGGGGACTAGCGGGGGCTACGAGCAGTACTTC; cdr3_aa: CASSPRGTSGGYEQYF
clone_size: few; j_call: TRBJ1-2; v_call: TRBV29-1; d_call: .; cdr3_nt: TGCAGCGTGAGCACGGGCTATGGCTACACCTTC; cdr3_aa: CSVSTGYGYTF
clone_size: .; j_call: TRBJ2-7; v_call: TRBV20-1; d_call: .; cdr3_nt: TGCAGTGCTAGTATGGCTCGAGCCTACGAGCAGTACTTC; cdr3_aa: CSASMARAYEQYF
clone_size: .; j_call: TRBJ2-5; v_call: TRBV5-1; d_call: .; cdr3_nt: TGCGCCAGCAGCTTGGAAGTAGCCCGAGAGACCCAGTACTTC; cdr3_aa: CASSLEVARETQYF
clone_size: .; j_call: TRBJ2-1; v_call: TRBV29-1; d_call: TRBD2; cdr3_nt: TGCAGCGTTGAAGATGCTTTTCTAGCGGGGGGCCATGGGTCCTACAATGAGCAGTTCTTC; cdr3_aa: CSVEDAFLAGGHGSYNEQFF
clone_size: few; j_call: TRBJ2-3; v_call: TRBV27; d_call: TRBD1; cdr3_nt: TGTGCCAGCAGTTTACGAGACAGGGGGCGCACAGATACGCAGTATTTT; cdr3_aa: CASSLRDRGRTDTQYF
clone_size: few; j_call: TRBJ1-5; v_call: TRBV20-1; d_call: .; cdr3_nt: TGCAGTGCTACCGACATGGTGAGGGGGAGCAATCAGCCCCAGCATTTT; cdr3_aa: CSATDMVRGSNQPQHF
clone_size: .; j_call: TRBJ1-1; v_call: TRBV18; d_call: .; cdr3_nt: TGTGCCAGCTCACCGCTACAGGGAGACACTGAAGCTTTCTTT; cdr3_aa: CASSPLQGDTEAFF
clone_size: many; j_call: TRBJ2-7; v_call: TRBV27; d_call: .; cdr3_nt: TGTGCCAGCAGTTTAGAAGCAGGAAGCTCCTACGAGCAGTACTTC; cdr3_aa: CASSLEAGSSYEQYF